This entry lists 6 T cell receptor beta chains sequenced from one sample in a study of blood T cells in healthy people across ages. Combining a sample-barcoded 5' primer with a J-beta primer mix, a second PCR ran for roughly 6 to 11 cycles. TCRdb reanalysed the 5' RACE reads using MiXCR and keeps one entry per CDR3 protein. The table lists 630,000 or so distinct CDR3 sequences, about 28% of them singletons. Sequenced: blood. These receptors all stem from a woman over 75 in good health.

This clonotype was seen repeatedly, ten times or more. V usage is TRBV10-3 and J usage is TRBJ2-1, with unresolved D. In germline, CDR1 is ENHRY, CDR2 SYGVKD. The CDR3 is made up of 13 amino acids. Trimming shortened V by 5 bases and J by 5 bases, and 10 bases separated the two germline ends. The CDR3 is CAISWTLDNEQFF. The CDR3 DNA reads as TGTGCCATCAGTTGGACCCTAGACAATGAGCAGTTCTTC.

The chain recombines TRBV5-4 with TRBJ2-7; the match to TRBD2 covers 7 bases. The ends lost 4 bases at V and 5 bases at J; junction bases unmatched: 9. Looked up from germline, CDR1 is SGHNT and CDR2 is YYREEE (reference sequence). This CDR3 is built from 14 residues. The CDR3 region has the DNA TGTGCCAGCAGCCCCCGGACTAGTGTCAACGAGCAGTACTTC. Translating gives CASSPRTSVNEQYF.

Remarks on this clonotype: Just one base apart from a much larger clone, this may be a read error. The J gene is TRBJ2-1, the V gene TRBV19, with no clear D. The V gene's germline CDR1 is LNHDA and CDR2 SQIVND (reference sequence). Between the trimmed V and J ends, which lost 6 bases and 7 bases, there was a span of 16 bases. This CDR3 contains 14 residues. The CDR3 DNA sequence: TGTGCCAGTAGGATTCTAGGCCAAGGGAATGAGCAGTTCTTC. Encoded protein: CASRILGQGNEQFF.

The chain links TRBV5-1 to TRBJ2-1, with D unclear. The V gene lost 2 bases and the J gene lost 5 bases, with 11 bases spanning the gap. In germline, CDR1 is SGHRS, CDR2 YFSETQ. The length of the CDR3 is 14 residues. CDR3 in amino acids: CASSFRDTNNEQFF. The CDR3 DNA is TGCGCCAGCAGCTTTCGAGACACAAACAATGAGCAGTTCTTC.

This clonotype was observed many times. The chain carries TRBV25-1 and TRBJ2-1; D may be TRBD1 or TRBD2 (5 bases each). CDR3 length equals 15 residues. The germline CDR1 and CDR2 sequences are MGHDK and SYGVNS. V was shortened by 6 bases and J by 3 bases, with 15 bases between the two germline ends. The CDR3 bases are TGTGCCAGCAGCCGCCAATGGGGGAGCTACAATGAGCAGTTCTTC. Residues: CASSRQWGSYNEQFF.

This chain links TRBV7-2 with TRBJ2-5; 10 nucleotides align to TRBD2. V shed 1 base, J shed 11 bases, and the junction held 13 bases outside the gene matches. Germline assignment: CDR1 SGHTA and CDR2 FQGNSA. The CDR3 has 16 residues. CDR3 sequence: CASSLEGLAATNEQYF. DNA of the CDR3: TGTGCCAGCAGCTTAGAAGGACTAGCGGCGACCAATGAGCAGTACTTC.